The 29 T cell receptor beta chains below come from one sample, sequenced in a study of beta chain features in type 1 diabetes. Study-wide results and limits: Shortening of TCRB CDR3s, moderate but significant, appeared in all four CD4+ subsets of Type 1 diabetes patients.

All of the isolated RNA was reverse transcribed, so expressed TCRB transcripts were sequenced. Only in-frame clones appear in the TCRdb table, and some are missing; sequencing was by immunoSEQ multiplex PCR. Of roughly 350,000 clones detected, around 10% appear once; the ten largest clones hold about 0.6%. The antigens of these receptors remain unknown. Sample: central memory CD4+ T cells from blood. The source of these receptors is a man in his thirties or forties with type 1 diabetes.

This chain uses TRBV28 with TRBJ2-7; 9 nucleotides line up with TRBD1. V was clipped by 4 bases and J by 3 bases; unmatched bases: 7. Germline V CDR1 and CDR2: MDHEN, SYDVKM. The CDR3 loop spans 15 amino acids. CDR3 sequence: CASSSAGTGNYEQYF. The CDR3 DNA follows: TGTGCCAGCAGTTCCGCCGGGACAGGGAACTACGAGCAGTACTTC.

This clone came up a few times. The rearrangement joins TRBV28 to TRBJ1-1; D is ambiguous. CDR3 length: 11 amino acids. CDR1 is MDHEN and CDR2 is SYDVKM in the germline V gene. The V and J ends lost 3 bases and 7 bases respectively, with 6 bases between them. Written as DNA, the CDR3 is TGTGCCAGCAGTTTGTGGAGTGAAGCTTTCTTT. Encoded protein: CASSLWSEAFF.

The chain combines TRBV6-1 with TRBJ2-7; 11 bases are a match to TRBD1. There are 14 residues in the CDR3. V shed 2 bases and J 7 bases; nucleotides not matched to a gene: 4. Germline values: CDR1 MNHNS, CDR2 SASEGT. CDR3: CASSERTGGYEQYF. For the CDR3, the DNA is TGTGCCAGCAGTGAAAGGACAGGGGGCTATGAGCAGTACTTC.

The sample holds a few counts of this clone. This chain links TRBV19 with TRBJ2-1; 7 nucleotides match TRBD2. The germline V gene has CDR1 LNHDA and CDR2 SQIVND (reference sequence). J lost 4 bases, V lost 7 bases, and 7 bases had no gene match. The CDR3 runs 14 residues. CDR3 in DNA: TGTGCCAGTACCCGGGGTAGCGGGTACAATGAGCAGTTCTTC. This codes for CASTRGSGYNEQFF.

The genes are TRBV6-5 and TRBJ2-5; D gene uncertain. The J call is in doubt because the DNA end fits TRBJ2-7 better. The CDR3 extends over 15 amino acids. Germline V CDR1 and CDR2: MNHEY, SVGAGI. The CDR3 loop is CASSYSYRSIYEQYF. CDR3 coding DNA: TGTGCCAGCAGTTACTCTTATCGGTCGATTTACGAGCAGTACTTC.

The chain has TRBV4-1 and TRBJ1-1; D remains ambiguous. The CDR3 spans 14 residues. CDR1 is MGHRA, CDR2 YSYEKL, per germline. V lost 4 bases and J lost 3, with 12 bases in between. DNA of the CDR3: TGCGCCAGCAGCCCGATACAAGGCGACACTGAAGCTTTCTTT. Encoded protein: CASSPIQGDTEAFF.

The sample holds a few counts of this clone. The chain is built from TRBV25-1 and TRBJ1-6; 10 bases line up with TRBD1. V shed 4 bases and J 7 bases; nucleotides not matched to a gene: 4. Germline lookup yields CDR1 MGHDK and CDR2 SYGVNS. The CDR3 runs to 15 residues. The CDR3 protein is CASSVDRGQNSPLHF. The CDR3 DNA reads TGTGCCAGCAGTGTAGACAGGGGGCAAAATTCACCCCTCCACTTT. The variable domain in full, completed from reference TRBV25-1 and TRBJ1-6, reads EADIYQTPRYLVIGTGKKITLECSQTMGHDKMYWYQQDPGMELHLIHYSYGVNSTEKGDLSSESTVSRIRTEHFPLTLESARPSHTSQYLCASSVDRGQNSPLHFGNGTRLTVT.

This clone has more than one count but fewer than ten. The rearrangement links TRBV7-8 to TRBJ2-5, with 8 bases identical to TRBD1. Germline CDR1 and CDR2: SGHVS and FQNEAQ. Trimming removed 5 bases from V and 5 bases from J; junction bases left unmatched: 7. This CDR3 is built from 14 residues. The CDR3 bases are TGTGCCAGCAGCCTCCGACAGGGGACGGAGACCCAGTACTTC. Translated: CASSLRQGTETQYF.

The chain combines TRBV4-3 with TRBJ2-3, with D unresolved. The CDR3 runs 13 residues. Germline V gives CDR1 LGHNA, CDR2 YSLEER. Between the trimmed V and J ends, which lost 1 base and 6 bases, there was a span of 8 bases. In DNA, the CDR3 is TGCGCCAGCAGCCAAGCAGGCCAGGATACGCAGTATTTT. Translated: CASSQAGQDTQYF.

This clone was picked up a small number of times. The V and J genes are TRBV7-6 and TRBJ2-1, with TRBD2 as a possible D gene (5 bases). Germline lookup yields CDR1 SGHVS and CDR2 FNYEAQ. Trimming removed 2 bases from V and 8 bases from J, with 16 bases in between. The length of the CDR3 is 15 residues. CDR3 in DNA: TGTGCCAGCAGCTTACGAGCGACGCTCGGGGATGAGCAGTTCTTC. This translates into CASSLRATLGDEQFF.

This clone showed up just a few times. The CDR3 spells CASSYSAGGSEKLFF. The CDR3 DNA reads as TGTGCCAGCAGTTACTCGGCAGGAGGTAGCGAAAAACTGTTTTTT. This chain uses TRBV6-5 with TRBJ1-4; no clear D gene. The germline CDR1 and CDR2 sequences are MNHEY and SVGAGI. Trimming pared 0 bases from V and 8 bases from J, leaving 13 bases between. The CDR3 covers 15 residues.

The rearrangement links TRBV5-1 to TRBJ2-3; 14 positions agree with TRBD2. Germline-derived CDR1 and CDR2 are SGHRS and YFSETQ. Trimming took 5 bases from V and 0 from J; bases not matched to a gene: 2. The CDR3 spans 16 residues. As DNA, the CDR3 is TGCGCCAGCAGGGGACTAGCGGGAGCTAGCACAGATACGCAGTATTTT. Translated: CASRGLAGASTDTQYF.

This clone was seen a handful of times. The genes are TRBV19 and TRBJ2-2, with a tentative D call TRBD1 (5 bases). This CDR3 spans 16 amino acids. Germline V gene sequence: CDR1 LNHDA, CDR2 SQIVND (reference sequence). Trimming pared 6 bases from V and 1 base from J, leaving 15 bases between. The CDR3 region is CASSTSGFRNTGELFF. For the CDR3, the DNA is TGTGCCAGTAGCACTTCAGGGTTTCGGAACACCGGGGAGCTGTTTTTT.

This clone appeared a few times. The rearrangement joins TRBV6-5 to TRBJ2-7; TRBD1 matches at 8 bases. Germline V gene sequence: CDR1 MNHEY, CDR2 SVGAGI. After removal of 7 bases from V and 0 bases from J, the junction contained 8 bases not matched to a gene. CDR3 length: 15 amino acids. This CDR3 reads CASTVTGALSYEQYF. CDR3 DNA: TGTGCCAGCACCGTGACAGGGGCCCTCTCCTACGAGCAGTACTTC.

V and J are TRBV7-3 and TRBJ2-1; 10 bases align to TRBD1. From germline, CDR1 is SGHTA and CDR2 FQGTGA. This CDR3 is built from 15 residues. V dropped 4 bases and J dropped 3; count of bases not matched to a gene: 3. CDR3 sequence: CASSSRTGGYNEQFF. The CDR3 coding sequence is TGTGCCAGCAGCTCCAGGACAGGGGGCTACAATGAGCAGTTCTTC.

This clone has only a few counts. This chain uses TRBV6-1 with TRBJ2-5; D call uncertain. Germline CDR1 is MNHNS and CDR2 is SASEGT. V gave up 2 bases and J gave up 0 bases, with 10 bases separating them. The CDR3 has 15 amino acids. The CDR3 spells CASSESRTNQETQYF. Here the CDR3 DNA reads TGTGCCAGCAGTGAATCTAGGACGAACCAAGAGACCCAGTACTTC.

This clone occurred a few times. This rearrangement joins TRBV11-1 to TRBJ2-1; D remains ambiguous. The CDR3 covers 14 residues. Germline V gene data show CDR1 as SGHAT and CDR2 as FQDESV (reference sequence). Trimming removed 4 bases at V and 5 bases at J, with 12 bases between. The CDR3 nucleotides are TGTGCCAGCAGCTCCCTGGCACTGAACAATGAGCAGTTCTTC. This sequence encodes CASSSLALNNEQFF.

V and J are TRBV7-9 and TRBJ2-2; 8 bases match TRBD1. Germline-derived CDR1 and CDR2 are SEHNR and FQNEAQ (reference sequence). The CDR3 length is 15 residues. With V trimmed by 5 bases and J by 5 bases, 7 bases remained unmatched. CDR3 sequence (DNA): TGTGCCAGCAGCCTAGGACAGGGCCGGACCGGGGAGCTGTTTTTT. Protein: CASSLGQGRTGELFF.

As regards this clone: Relative to the germline gene, one junction end is altered; a read error may explain this. The chain recombines TRBV7-9 with TRBJ1-4, with D possibly TRBD1 on 5 matching bases. CDR1 and CDR2 (germline): SEHNR, FQNEAQ (reference sequence). The CDR3 covers 15 residues. The CDR3 nucleotides are TGTGCCAGCAGCCACACGATTGGGGGATATGAAAAACCGTTTTTT. Translating it yields CASSHTIGGYEKPFF.

There are a few counts of this clone. This chain joins TRBV13 and TRBJ1-5, with a tentative D call TRBD1 (6 bases). The CDR3 length is 15 residues. Per germline, CDR1 PRHDT and CDR2 FYEKMQ (reference sequence). Trimming took off 4 bases at V and 6 bases at J, with 16 bases between the two ends. DNA for the CDR3: TGTGCCAGCAGCTCTACAGGAGGGGGGGGTCAGCCCCAGCATTTT. It codes for CASSSTGGGGQPQHF.

This clone turned up a few times. The chain joins TRBV6-5 to TRBJ2-1, with D maybe TRBD2 (6 bases). V lost 5 bases to trimming and J lost 0 bases, with 11 bases between them. The germline CDR1 and CDR2 sequences are MNHEY and SVGAGI. The CDR3 runs to 15 residues. The CDR3 sequence is CASSRSGLSYNEQFF. CDR3 nucleotides: TGTGCCAGCAGTCGATCGGGACTCTCCTACAATGAGCAGTTCTTC.

This clone was recorded at least ten times. CDR3 loop: CASSLGTDSQETQYF. DNA of the CDR3: TGTGCCAGCAGTCTCGGGACAGATAGTCAAGAGACCCAGTACTTC. The gene calls are TRBV7-9 and TRBJ2-5, with 7 bases aligning to TRBD1. The CDR3 consists of 15 residues. V dropped 6 bases and J dropped 2; count of bases not matched to a gene: 9. Germline loops: CDR1 SEHNR, CDR2 FQNEAQ (reference sequence).

This chain uses TRBV11-2 with TRBJ2-7, with D hard to call. CDR1 SGHAT and CDR2 FQNNGV come from the germline V gene. The CDR3 has 14 amino acids. Trimming shortened V by 3 bases and J by 0 bases, and 9 bases separated the two germline ends. The CDR3 sequence is CASSFLSVSYEQYF. CDR3 coding DNA: TGTGCCAGCAGCTTTTTGAGTGTCTCCTACGAGCAGTACTTC.

This clone appeared a few times. The rearrangement joins TRBV18 to TRBJ1-3, with D possibly TRBD1 on 6 matching bases. The CDR3 covers 15 residues. Trimming cost V 6 bases and J 4 bases, with 16 bases left between them. Germline-derived CDR1 and CDR2 are KGHSH and LQKENI. The CDR3: CASSLQQGEGNTIYF. For the CDR3, the DNA is TGTGCCAGCTCTCTTCAACAGGGAGAGGGAAACACCATATATTTT.

This clone has more than one count but fewer than ten. The chain combines TRBV4-1 with TRBJ2-4; 8 nucleotides line up with TRBD1. The CDR3 runs to 14 residues. The germline CDR1 and CDR2 sequences are MGHRA and YSYEKL. The trim removed 4 bases at V and 4 bases at J, leaving 3 bases unmatched. CDR3: CASSPGQGKNIQYF. Here the CDR3 DNA reads TGCGCCAGCAGCCCCGGACAGGGAAAAAACATTCAGTACTTC.

The chain employs TRBV9 and TRBJ2-3; the D gene is possibly TRBD2 (6 bases). Looked up from germline, CDR1 is SGDLS and CDR2 is YYNGEE. The CDR3 extends over 16 amino acids. V shed 4 bases and J shed 6 bases, with 21 bases lying between them. The chain's CDR3 is CASSPRDSGGWDTQYF. CDR3 coding DNA: TGTGCCAGCAGCCCCAGGGACTCCGGAGGTTGGGATACGCAGTATTTT.

This clone was found a few times. V is TRBV28 and J is TRBJ1-1; 8 bases agree with TRBD1. Germline lookup yields CDR1 MDHEN and CDR2 SYDVKM. This CDR3 comprises 13 residues. The V segment lost 6 bases and the J segment 4 bases; nucleotides outside the gene matches: 4. The CDR3 here is CASRITGGTEAFF. The CDR3 DNA is TGTGCCAGCAGAATAACAGGGGGCACTGAAGCTTTCTTT. Drawing the rest from reference TRBV28 and TRBJ1-1, the complete variable domain is DVKVTQSSRYLVKRTGEKVFLECVQDMDHENMFWYRQDPGLGLRLIYFSYDVKMKEKGDIPEGYSVSREKKERFSLILESASTNQTSMYLCASRITGGTEAFFGQGTRLTVV.

The table lists this clone with a few counts. This rearrangement joins TRBV5-4 to TRBJ1-2; a weak D match, TRBD1 (5 bases). The CDR3 is 16 amino acids. Germline-derived CDR1 and CDR2 are SGHNT and YYREEE (reference sequence). The V and J ends lost 3 bases and 2 bases respectively, with 17 bases between them. The CDR3 nucleotides are TGTGCCAGCAGCTCCAAGGGACTGCCGGGAAACTATGGCTACACCTTC. It yields the protein CASSSKGLPGNYGYTF.

This clone was counted at least ten times. The chain joins TRBV27 to TRBJ2-1; 11 nucleotides line up with TRBD1. This CDR3 is 16 amino acids long. Germline CDR1 reads MNHEY; CDR2 reads SMNVEV (reference sequence). The V segment lost 6 bases and the J segment 4 bases; nucleotides outside the gene matches: 8. The CDR3 DNA reads TGTGCCAGCAGCCGCCCCGGGACAGGGGGTTACAATGAGCAGTTCTTC. This codes for CASSRPGTGGYNEQFF.